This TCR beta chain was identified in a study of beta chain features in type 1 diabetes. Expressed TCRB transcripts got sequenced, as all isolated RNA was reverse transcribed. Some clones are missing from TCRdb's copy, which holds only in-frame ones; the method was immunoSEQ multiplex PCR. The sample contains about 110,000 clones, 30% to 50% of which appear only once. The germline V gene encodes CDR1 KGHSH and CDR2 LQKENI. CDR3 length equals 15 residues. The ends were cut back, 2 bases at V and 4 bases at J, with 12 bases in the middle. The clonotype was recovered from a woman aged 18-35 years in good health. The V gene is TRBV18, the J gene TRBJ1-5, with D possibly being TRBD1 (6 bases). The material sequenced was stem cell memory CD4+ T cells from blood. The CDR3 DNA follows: TGTGCCAGCTCACCAATACAGGGAGATAATCAGCCCCAGCATTTT. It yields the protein CASSPIQGDNQPQHF.